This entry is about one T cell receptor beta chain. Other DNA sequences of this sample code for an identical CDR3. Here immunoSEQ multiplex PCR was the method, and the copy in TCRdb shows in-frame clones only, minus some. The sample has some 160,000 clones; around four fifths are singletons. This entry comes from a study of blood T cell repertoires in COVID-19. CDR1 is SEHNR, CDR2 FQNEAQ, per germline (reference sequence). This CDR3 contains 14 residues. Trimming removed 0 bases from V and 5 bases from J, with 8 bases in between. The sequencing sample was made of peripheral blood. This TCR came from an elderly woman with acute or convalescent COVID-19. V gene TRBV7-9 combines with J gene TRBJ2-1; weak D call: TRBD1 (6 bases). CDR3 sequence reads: CASSLASGDNEQFF. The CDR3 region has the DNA TGTGCCAGCAGCTTAGCCTCAGGGGACAATGAGCAGTTCTTC.